The entry below describes one TCR beta chain. Its cognate antigen is unknown. This entry belongs to a study of shared clonotypes between healthy human individuals. Study results and limitations: In several donors, about 5% of naive CD4 clonotypes appeared in common. In having few donors, the study represented limited genetic and exposure-history diversity.

Germline CDR1 and CDR2: SGHVS and FQNEAQ. This CDR3 has 17 amino acids. Trimming removed 4 bases from V and 4 bases from J; junction bases left unmatched: 11. Here immunoSEQ multiplex PCR was the method, and the copy in TCRdb shows in-frame clones only, minus some. The sample carries roughly 1,500,000 clones, roughly 98.5% recorded once. Sample: naive CD4+ T cells sorted from blood. Noted subset: CD45RA+ positively selected. The chain recombines TRBV7-8 with TRBJ2-3, with 10 bases fitting TRBD2. This TCR was recovered from a man aged 30-40 years in good health. The DNA of the CDR3 is TGTGCCAGCAGCTCAAGACCTCTAGCGGGAGTGTCAGATACGCAGTATTTT. It is translated as CASSSRPLAGVSDTQYF.